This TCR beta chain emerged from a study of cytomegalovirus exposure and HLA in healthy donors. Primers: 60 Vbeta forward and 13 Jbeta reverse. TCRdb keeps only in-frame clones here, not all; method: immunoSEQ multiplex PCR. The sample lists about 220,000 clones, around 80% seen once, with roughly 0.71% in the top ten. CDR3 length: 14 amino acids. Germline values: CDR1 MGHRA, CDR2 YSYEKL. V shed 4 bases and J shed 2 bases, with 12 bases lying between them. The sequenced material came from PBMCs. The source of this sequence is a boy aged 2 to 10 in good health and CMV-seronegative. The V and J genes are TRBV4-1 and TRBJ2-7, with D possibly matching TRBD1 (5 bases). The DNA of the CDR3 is TGCGCCAGCAGCCCGTGGGGCCGAACCTACGAGCAGTACTTC. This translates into CASSPWGRTYEQYF.